What follows is one T cell receptor (beta chain) and its context. Its antigen remains unidentified. No base-level quality is on record; no much larger clone is a single base apart. This entry comes from a study of shared T cell receptors in the human thymus (dated by TCRdb to 2020 to 2023). At the level of the whole study: The study examined how the human thymus generates shared, self-reactive T-cell receptor alpha chains.

Library creation used the immunoSEQ multiplex PCR assay. The table comes from immuneACCESS by way of TCRdb, which keeps in-frame sequences with V and J called. Part of the clones is missing from these tables; in studies checked, under half for an unresolved V gene and the rest for unknown reasons. The sample has hundreds of thousands of clones on record, about 90% of them singletons. The ten largest clones represent just under 0.0095% of the sample. Trimming costs V 2 bases and J 7 bases, and their ends lie 17 bases apart. The CDR3 runs 15 residues from the cysteine to the phenylalanine. Solely the CDR3 DNA is kept, with 45 bases framed from the first base. The germline V gene (reference sequence) provides CDR1 SEHNR and CDR2 FQNEAQ. These data were likewise used in another study, on human thymus T cells. Per that second paper: In Finland, the donors were immunologically healthy infants who were having open corrective cardiac surgery for congenital heart defects. Thymus tissue was obtained as surgical resects removed during corrective cardiac surgery. Biased V and J gene segment usage appeared to be present in both thymic and peripheral blood repertoires. Highly overlapping thymic TCR repertoires among unrelated individuals were reported in the related research. The study used under 10 infant thymus samples plus four related peripheral blood samples to characterize TCR alpha and beta repertoires. The infant donors were about 6 to 244 days old, and the cohort included six males and two females. Thymocytes were released mechanically from tissue and stored at -70 °C as pellets of roughly 9-31 million cells. Genomic DNA was extracted from frozen cell pellets with a QIAsymphony instrument. The immunoSEQ multiplex PCR assay was used to amplify the TCRB and TCRAD loci from a standardized amount of quality-controlled genomic DNA. The amplicons spanned the V(D)J region and were long enough to cover the CDR3 and allow V and J genes to be identified. Through the commercial immunoSEQ service, the amplicons were sequenced on an Illumina platform. Primer bias and sequencing errors were corrected as previously described, and TCRAD and TCRB definitions were based on the IMGT database. Repertoires were analysed with immunoSEQ Analyzer 3.0 and VDJTools, covering basic statistics, V/J segment usage, diversity estimates, rarefaction and pairwise overlap. To estimate diversity, the Chao1, ChaoE, Efron-Thisted, Shannon and inverse Simpson indices were applied, and diversity was also estimated on datasets down-sampled to the smallest sample. Repertoire overlap used strict matching of CDR3 nucleotide sequence, V gene and J gene, with Jaccard-based multidimensional scaling clustering. Thymus samples yielded on average roughly 840,000 unique TCRB clonotypes, compared with 75,000 to 100,000 from blood samples.

Sequencing was carried out using thymocytes. This TCR was recovered from a boy under two years old with a congenital heart defect. Donor details come from another sample of the same person, matched by shared clones. The V gene is TRBV7-9 and the J gene is TRBJ2-5; TRBD1 is possibly the D segment (6 matching bases). The CDR3 in this case is CASSLSLPRGGTQYF. The sequenced DNA is TGTGCCAGCAGCTTATCTCTTCCAAGAGGGGGGACCCAGTACTTC.